This T cell receptor (beta chain) is drawn from a study of CXCR3-negative and CXCR3-positive naive CD8 T cells. The authors made the TRB cDNA libraries by 5' RACE using UMI labels. TCRdb re-analyzed the 5' RACE reads; it lists each CDR3 protein once, without DNA. This sample's table reports 70,000 to 100,000 distinct CDR3 sequences. Comment on this clonotype: Its target is unknown.

From germline, CDR1 is MNHNS and CDR2 SASEGT. The CDR3 has 13 amino acids. Study-level points and caveats: Comparably high diversity marked both naive subsets, whereas memory CD8+ cells had much lower diversity.

The genes are TRBV6-1 and TRBJ1-5; TCRdb returns TRBD1, unconfirmable since there is no DNA. The sample taken for sequencing was naive CXCR3- CD8+ T cells from blood. Subset defined: CD45RO-CCR7+CD27+CD95- naive CD8+ T cells lacking CXCR3 (TNR3-). This sequence was found in a human donor in good health. Some clones in this sample may be carry-over from other donors' samples. The CDR3 protein is CASGDRSNQPQHF.